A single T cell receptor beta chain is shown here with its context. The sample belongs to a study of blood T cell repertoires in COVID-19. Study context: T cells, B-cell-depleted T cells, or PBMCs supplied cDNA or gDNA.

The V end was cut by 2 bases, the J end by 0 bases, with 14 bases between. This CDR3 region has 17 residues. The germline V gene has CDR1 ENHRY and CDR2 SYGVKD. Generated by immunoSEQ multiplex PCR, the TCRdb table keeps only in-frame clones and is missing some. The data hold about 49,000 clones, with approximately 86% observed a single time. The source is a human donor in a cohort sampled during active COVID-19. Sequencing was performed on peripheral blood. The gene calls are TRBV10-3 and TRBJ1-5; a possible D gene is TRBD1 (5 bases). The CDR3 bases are TGTGCCATCAGTGAGGGACATGGGCGGGATAGCAATCAGCCCCAGCATTTT. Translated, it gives CAISEGHGRDSNQPQHF.